This entry lists 27 T cell receptor beta chains sequenced from one sample in a study of blood T cells in healthy people across ages. A second PCR, run for roughly 7 to 11 cycles, used a sample-barcoded 5' primer plus a J-beta primer mix. Via MiXCR, TCRdb re-called the 5' RACE reads, giving one row per CDR3 protein. In the table there are around 1,000,000 distinct CDR3 sequences, approximately 25% of which are singletons. In addition, the sample was reused for a study of T cells of mothers and their children.

Sequenced input: blood. These receptors originate from a girl aged 2 to 10 in good health.

This chain connects TRBV6-1 to TRBJ1-2, with TRBD1 as a possible D gene (5 bases). Trimming shortened V by 1 base and J by 0 bases, and 6 bases separated the two germline ends. The CDR3 is made up of 14 amino acids. The germline V gene has CDR1 MNHNS and CDR2 SASEGT. The CDR3 nucleotides are TGTGCCAGCAGTGAAGGGACACCTAACTATGGCTACACCTTC. It specifies CASSEGTPNYGYTF.

V and J are TRBV19 and TRBJ2-2; D not resolved. Deletions cut 8 bases from V and 0 bases from J, with 10 bases between. Germline V gene sequence: CDR1 LNHDA, CDR2 SQIVND (reference sequence). This CDR3 is built from 14 residues. The chain's CDR3 is CASLRGTNTGELFF. CDR3 DNA sequence: TGTGCCAGTCTCCGAGGCACGAACACCGGGGAGCTGTTTTTT.

As for this clonotype: A junction boundary mismatches the germline segment, possibly from a read error. The chain carries TRBV11-2 and TRBJ1-2, with TRBD1 as a possible D gene (5 bases). The CDR3 extends over 14 amino acids. The V gene's germline CDR1 is SGHAT and CDR2 FQNNGV. CDR3 loop: CASSLVRGLYGYTF. CDR3 nucleotides: TGCGCCAGCAGCTTAGTGAGGGGCCTCTATGGCTACACCTTC.

This clonotype came up a few times. The chain links TRBV7-3 to TRBJ2-5; tentatively, D is TRBD1 (6 bases). The CDR3 length is 15 residues. CDR1 and CDR2 (germline): SGHTA, FQGTGA. Trimming removed 4 bases at V and 2 bases at J, with 14 bases between. Here the CDR3 reads CASSSTGVGQETQYF. CDR3 nucleotide sequence: TGTGCCAGCAGCTCGACAGGAGTAGGGCAAGAGACCCAGTACTTC.

This chain connects TRBV29-1 to TRBJ2-4; D remains unclear. Trimming shortened V by 4 bases and J by 1 base, and 11 bases separated the two germline ends. CDR1 and CDR2 from the germline V gene are SQVTM and ANQGSEA. The CDR3 covers 14 residues. The CDR3 nucleotides are TGCAGCGTTGGGCCACGGAATGCCAAAAACATTCAGTACTTC. This encodes CSVGPRNAKNIQYF. The variable domain in full, completed from reference TRBV29-1 and TRBJ2-4, reads SAVISQKPSRDICQRGTSLTIQCQVDSQVTMMFWYRQQPGQSLTLIATANQGSEATYESGFVIDKFPISRPNLTFSTLTVSNMSPEDSSIYLCSVGPRNAKNIQYFGAGTRLSVL.

The rearrangement links TRBV12-5 to TRBJ1-6; no reliable D call. With 1 base removed from V and 16 bases from J, the gap between germline ends came to 11 bases. The CDR3 loop spans 12 amino acids. The V gene's germline CDR1 is LGHNT and CDR2 FRNRAP. The CDR3 DNA sequence: TGTGCTAGTGGTTTGGGCGTCGTTGATCTCCACTTT. Its translation: CASGLGVVDLHF.

In DNA form, the CDR3 reads TGTGCCATCAGTGAGGGGACAGGGATGGATACGCAGTATTTT. Its protein product is CAISEGTGMDTQYF. This rearrangement joins TRBV10-3 to TRBJ2-3; the match to TRBD1 covers 9 bases. Per the germline V gene, CDR1 is ENHRY and CDR2 is SYGVKD. The CDR3 length is 14 residues. V gave up 2 bases and J gave up 6 bases; unmatched junction bases: 3.

This clonotype was seen a few times. The chain carries TRBV5-6 and TRBJ2-1; D not certain. CDR3 length: 16 amino acids. V was cut by 2 bases and J by 5 bases, with 17 bases left in between. Germline values: CDR1 SGHDT, CDR2 YYEEEE. Written as DNA, the CDR3 is TGTGCCAGCAGCTTTGGGATCGTATTATTCGACAATGAGCAGTTCTTC. Translation gives CASSFGIVLFDNEQFF.

V gene TRBV15 combines with J gene TRBJ2-1, with 8 positions matching TRBD2. The CDR3 length is 14 residues. Germline V CDR1 and CDR2: LNHNV, YYDKDF (reference sequence). J lost 7 bases, V lost 3 bases, and 5 bases had no gene match. CDR3 amino acids: CATSSPREANEQFF. The CDR3 DNA follows: TGTGCCACCAGCAGTCCGCGGGAGGCTAATGAGCAGTTCTTC.

V gene TRBV9 combines with J gene TRBJ2-7; D may be TRBD1 (5 bases). The V and J ends lost 0 bases and 3 bases respectively, with 13 bases between them. CDR1 is SGDLS, CDR2 YYNGEE, per germline. The CDR3 covers 15 residues. The CDR3 region is CASSVEGQGNYEQYF. In DNA form, the CDR3 reads TGTGCCAGCAGCGTAGAAGGGCAGGGTAACTACGAGCAGTACTTC.

In its sample, this clonotype was seen a few times. The chain recombines TRBV7-2 with TRBJ2-1, with a tentative D call TRBD2 (5 bases). This CDR3 region has 14 residues. V gave up 5 bases and J gave up 7 bases, with 15 bases separating them. Germline loops: CDR1 SGHTA, CDR2 FQGNSA. CDR3: CASSPGLPGNEQFF. CDR3 DNA sequence: TGTGCCAGCAGCCCAGGACTCCCGGGGAATGAGCAGTTCTTC.

The chain is built from TRBV2 and TRBJ2-7; D might be TRBD1 or TRBD2, each matching 5 bases. CDR1 and CDR2 from the germline V gene are SNHLY and FYNNEI. The CDR3 covers 14 residues. The V and J ends lost 6 bases and 0 bases respectively, with 12 bases between them. CDR3 region: CASRGPRSSYEQYF. As DNA, the CDR3 is TGTGCCAGCAGGGGACCGAGGAGCTCCTACGAGCAGTACTTC.

This clonotype was seen more than once but under ten times. The V and J genes are TRBV20-1 and TRBJ2-5; D call uncertain. The J call may be in error: the DNA end matches TRBJ2-7 better. Germline V gives CDR1 DFQATT, CDR2 SNEGSKA (reference sequence). The CDR3 covers 13 residues. As DNA, the CDR3 is TGCAGTGCTAGGACAAGGAGCTCCTACGAGCAGTACTTC. Its translation: CSARTRSSYEQYF.

The sample holds one count of this clonotype. This sequence joins TRBV10-3 and TRBJ1-4; no clear D gene. Trimming cost V 3 bases and J 8 bases, with 19 bases left between them. Germline CDR1 is ENHRY and CDR2 is SYGVKD. The CDR3 extends over 16 amino acids. The CDR3 protein is CAISERSAAFPEKLFF. Written as DNA, the CDR3 is TGTGCCATCAGTGAACGGTCAGCGGCTTTCCCCGAAAAACTGTTTTTT.

This clonotype was detected only a few times. V is TRBV12-3 or TRBV12-4 and J is TRBJ2-7, with 8 bases lining up with TRBD1. The CDR3 consists of 14 residues. The J segment lost 4 bases and the V segment lost 2 bases, leaving 4 bases of the junction unmatched. The CDR3: CASSLRDRRYEQYF. Here the CDR3 DNA reads TGTGCCAGCAGTTTACGGGACAGGAGGTACGAGCAGTACTTC.

The genes are TRBV6-6 and TRBJ1-2, with 10 bases identical to TRBD1. The CDR3 consists of 15 residues. Germline V gives CDR1 MNHNY, CDR2 SVGAGI (reference sequence). With V trimmed by 5 bases and J by 4 bases, 7 bases remained unmatched. Here the CDR3 DNA reads TGTGCCAGCAGTGCACCGGGACAGGGGACCTATGGCTACACCTTC. The encoded protein is CASSAPGQGTYGYTF.

The chain carries TRBV6-5 and TRBJ2-5, with a tentative D call TRBD1 (6 bases). The better agreement between TRBJ2-7 and the DNA end casts doubt on the J call. The CDR3 has 12 residues. Germline values: CDR1 MNHEY, CDR2 SVGAGI. The CDR3 DNA reads TGTGCCAGCAGTTCACAGGGCGTCGAGCAGTACTTC. This codes for CASSSQGVEQYF.

The gene calls are TRBV28 and TRBJ1-2, with D unresolved. CDR3 size: 13 residues. Per germline, CDR1 MDHEN and CDR2 SYDVKM. V was clipped by 6 bases and J by 3 bases, with 11 bases between them. The CDR3 reads CASSSGEDYGYTF. The CDR3 nucleotides read TGTGCCAGCAGCTCGGGTGAAGACTATGGCTACACCTTC.

The table lists this clonotype with a few counts. The J gene is TRBJ2-7, the V gene TRBV11-2, with a weak D call TRBD2 (6 bases). The CDR3 totals 14 residues. V was cut by 3 bases and J by 3 bases, with 12 bases left in between. Per the germline V gene, CDR1 is SGHAT and CDR2 is FQNNGV. The CDR3 DNA sequence: TGTGCCAGCAGCTTCGGGGGAAGGGACTACGAGCAGTACTTC. Its translation: CASSFGGRDYEQYF.

Comment on this clonotype: With a much larger clone just one base away, this may be a read error. The V and J genes are TRBV6-2 or TRBV6-3 and TRBJ1-1; D remains ambiguous. The CDR3 has 11 residues. Per germline, CDR1 MNHEY and CDR2 SVGEGT. The DNA for the CDR3 is TGTGGCAGCAGTTATTTGGGTGAAGCTTTCTTT. This sequence encodes CGSSYLGEAFF.

The genes are TRBV19 and TRBJ1-1; no definite D call. Germline V gives CDR1 LNHDA, CDR2 SQIVND (reference sequence). The CDR3 runs 14 residues. The V end was cut by 3 bases, the J end by 4 bases, with 12 bases between. The CDR3 reads CASSIGRDRTEAFF. CDR3 nucleotides: TGTGCCAGTAGTATTGGGCGGGATCGCACTGAAGCTTTCTTT. Filled out from reference TRBV19 and TRBJ1-1, the complete variable domain reads DGGITQSPKYLFRKEGQNVTLSCEQNLNHDAMYWYRQDPGQGLRLIYYSQIVNDFQKGDIAEGYSVSREKKESFPLTVTSAQKNPTAFYLCASSIGRDRTEAFFGQGTRLTVV.

The rearrangement uses TRBV3-1 and TRBJ1-3; TRBD1 might be the D (5 bases). The V gene lost 3 bases and the J gene lost 8 bases, with 17 bases spanning the gap. This CDR3 comprises 15 residues. CDR1 is LGHDT, CDR2 YNNKEL, per germline (reference sequence). The CDR3 sequence is CASSQTAVSGDTIYF. CDR3 in DNA: TGTGCCAGCAGCCAGACAGCCGTCTCGGGGGACACCATATATTTT.

This clonotype was observed a few times. The V gene is TRBV20-1, the J gene TRBJ2-3; a weak D match, TRBD2 (5 bases). The germline V and J ends were trimmed by 6 bases and 6 bases, with 19 bases remaining between them. The CDR3 contains 14 residues. Germline assignment: CDR1 DFQATT and CDR2 SNEGSKA (reference sequence). The CDR3 DNA follows: TGCAGTGCGCCGACTACCGAACGGGCGGATACGCAGTATTTT. This sequence encodes CSAPTTERADTQYF.

This clonotype was picked up a small number of times. V and J are TRBV6-5 and TRBJ2-5; D gene ambiguous. This CDR3 contains 14 residues. Germline V gives CDR1 MNHEY, CDR2 SVGAGI. V dropped 2 bases and J dropped 1 base, with 8 bases sitting between them. CDR3 region: CASSYGHLQETQYF. CDR3 sequence (DNA): TGTGCCAGCAGTTACGGCCACCTCCAAGAGACCCAGTACTTC.

The chain combines TRBV28 with TRBJ2-1; 8 positions agree with TRBD1. Germline assignment: CDR1 MDHEN and CDR2 SYDVKM. The CDR3 is made up of 14 amino acids. The J segment lost 6 bases and the V segment lost 3 bases, leaving 4 bases of the junction unmatched. CDR3 in amino acids: CASSFQGAINEQFF. CDR3 nucleotides: TGTGCCAGCAGTTTCCAGGGGGCTATCAATGAGCAGTTCTTC.

Comments on this clonotype: At one end, the junction sequence differs from germline, possibly due to a read error. This chain uses TRBV7-2 with TRBJ2-5; D uncertain. The DNA matches TRBJ2-7 better at its end, which makes the J call doubtful. Looked up from germline, CDR1 is SGHTA and CDR2 is FQGNSA. This CDR3 comprises 13 residues. CDR3 sequence: CASSLAWTYEQYF. The CDR3 nucleotides are TGTGCCAGCAGTTTAGCTTGGACCTACGAGCAGTACTTC.

This clonotype was seen more than once but under ten times. This chain links TRBV20-1 with TRBJ2-5, with D maybe TRBD2 (5 bases). The J call may be wrong; the DNA end is better matched by TRBJ2-1. Germline V gene lookup returns CDR1 DFQATT and CDR2 SNEGSKA (reference sequence). This CDR3 comprises 13 residues. This CDR3 is CSARSTSYNEQFF. In nucleotides, the CDR3 is TGCAGTGCTAGGAGTACTAGCTACAATGAGCAGTTCTTC.